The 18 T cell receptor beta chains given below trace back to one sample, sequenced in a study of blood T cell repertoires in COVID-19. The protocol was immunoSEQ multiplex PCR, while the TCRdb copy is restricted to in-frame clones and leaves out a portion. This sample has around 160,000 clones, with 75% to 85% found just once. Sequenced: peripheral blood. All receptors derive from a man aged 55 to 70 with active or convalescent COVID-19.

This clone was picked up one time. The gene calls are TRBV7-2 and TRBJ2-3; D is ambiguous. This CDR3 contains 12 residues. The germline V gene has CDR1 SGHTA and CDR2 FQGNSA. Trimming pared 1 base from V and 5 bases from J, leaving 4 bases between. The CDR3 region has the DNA TGTGCCAGCAGCTTAGATCAAGATACGCAGTATTTT. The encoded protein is CASSLDQDTQYF.

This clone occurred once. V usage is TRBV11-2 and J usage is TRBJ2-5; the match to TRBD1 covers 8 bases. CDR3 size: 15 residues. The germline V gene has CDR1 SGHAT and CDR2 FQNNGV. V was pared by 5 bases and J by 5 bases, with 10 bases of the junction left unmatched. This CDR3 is CASSRWGQVEETQYF. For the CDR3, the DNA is TGTGCCAGCAGCCGTTGGGGACAGGTTGAGGAGACCCAGTACTTC.

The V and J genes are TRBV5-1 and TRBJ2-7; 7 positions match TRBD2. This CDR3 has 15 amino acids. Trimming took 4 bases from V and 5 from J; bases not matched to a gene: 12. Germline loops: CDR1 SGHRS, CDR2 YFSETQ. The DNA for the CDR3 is TGCGCCAGCAGCCCCCTTGTGGGGGGGATAAACGAGCAGTACTTC. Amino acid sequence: CASSPLVGGINEQYF.

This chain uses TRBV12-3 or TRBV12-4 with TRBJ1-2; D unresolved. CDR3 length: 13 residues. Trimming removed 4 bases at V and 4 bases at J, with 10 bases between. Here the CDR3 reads CASSSDFGYGYTF. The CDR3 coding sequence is TGTGCCAGCAGTTCGGACTTCGGCTATGGCTACACCTTC.

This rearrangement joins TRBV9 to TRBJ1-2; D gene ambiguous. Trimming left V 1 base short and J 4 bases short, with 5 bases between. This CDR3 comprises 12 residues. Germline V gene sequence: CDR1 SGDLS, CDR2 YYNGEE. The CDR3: CASSVNSYGYTF. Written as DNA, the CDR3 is TGTGCCAGCAGCGTAAACAGCTATGGCTACACCTTC.

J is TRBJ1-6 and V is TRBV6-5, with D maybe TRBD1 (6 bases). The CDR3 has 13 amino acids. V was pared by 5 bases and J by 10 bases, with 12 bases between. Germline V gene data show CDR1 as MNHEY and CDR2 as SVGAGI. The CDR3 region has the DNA TGTGCCAGCAGTCCTACAGGGAAATCACCCCTCCACTTT. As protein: CASSPTGKSPLHF.

Here the CDR3 DNA reads TGTGCCAGCTCACCGACAATGAACACTGAAGCTTTCTTT. Encoded protein: CASSPTMNTEAFF. The rearrangement uses TRBV18 and TRBJ1-1; D is unclear. The CDR3 length is 13 residues. Germline V gives CDR1 KGHSH, CDR2 LQKENI. The V gene lost 3 bases and the J gene lost 0 bases, with 5 bases spanning the gap.

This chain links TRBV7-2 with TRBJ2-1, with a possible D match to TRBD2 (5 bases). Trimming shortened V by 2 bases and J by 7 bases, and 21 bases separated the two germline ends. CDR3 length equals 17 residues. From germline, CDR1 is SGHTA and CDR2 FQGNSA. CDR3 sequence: CASSLIVRLLAQNEQFF. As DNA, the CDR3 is TGTGCCAGCAGCTTAATTGTTAGACTGCTAGCTCAAAATGAGCAGTTCTTC.

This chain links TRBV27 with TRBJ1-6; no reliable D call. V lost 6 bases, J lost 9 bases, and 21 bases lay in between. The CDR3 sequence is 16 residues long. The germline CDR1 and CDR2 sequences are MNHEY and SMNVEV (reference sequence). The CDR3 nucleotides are TGTGCCAGCAGGACGCGGGGATTCCTTAATTCTTCACCCCTCCACTTT. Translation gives CASRTRGFLNSSPLHF.

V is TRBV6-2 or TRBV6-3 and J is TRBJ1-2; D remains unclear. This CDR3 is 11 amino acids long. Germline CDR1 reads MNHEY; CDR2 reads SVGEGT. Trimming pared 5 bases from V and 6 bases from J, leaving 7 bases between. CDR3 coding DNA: TGTGCCAGCAGTCCCGGAGATGGCTACACCTTC. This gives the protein CASSPGDGYTF.

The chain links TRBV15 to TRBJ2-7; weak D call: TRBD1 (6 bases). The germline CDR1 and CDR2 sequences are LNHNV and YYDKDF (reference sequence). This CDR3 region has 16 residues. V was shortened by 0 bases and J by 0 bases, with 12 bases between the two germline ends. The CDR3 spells CATSREAGASSYEQYF. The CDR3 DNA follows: TGTGCCACCAGCAGAGAAGCAGGGGCCTCCTCCTACGAGCAGTACTTC.

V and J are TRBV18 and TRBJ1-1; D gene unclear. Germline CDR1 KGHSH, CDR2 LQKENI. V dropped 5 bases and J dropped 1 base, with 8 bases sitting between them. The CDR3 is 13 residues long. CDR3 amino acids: CASSAQWNTEAFF. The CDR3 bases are TGTGCCAGCTCAGCCCAGTGGAACACTGAAGCTTTCTTT.

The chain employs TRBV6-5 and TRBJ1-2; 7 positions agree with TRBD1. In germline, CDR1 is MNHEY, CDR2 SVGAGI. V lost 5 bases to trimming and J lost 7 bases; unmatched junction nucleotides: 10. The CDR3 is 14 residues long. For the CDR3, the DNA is TGTGCCAGCAGTACCCGGGACAGAGTGACTGGCTACACCTTC. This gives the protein CASSTRDRVTGYTF.

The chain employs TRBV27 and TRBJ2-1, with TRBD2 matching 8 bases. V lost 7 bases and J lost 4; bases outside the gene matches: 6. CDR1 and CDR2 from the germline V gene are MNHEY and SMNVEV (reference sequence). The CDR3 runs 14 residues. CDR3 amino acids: CASTNGGEYNEQFF. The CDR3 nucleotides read TGTGCCAGCACAAACGGGGGGGAATACAATGAGCAGTTCTTC.

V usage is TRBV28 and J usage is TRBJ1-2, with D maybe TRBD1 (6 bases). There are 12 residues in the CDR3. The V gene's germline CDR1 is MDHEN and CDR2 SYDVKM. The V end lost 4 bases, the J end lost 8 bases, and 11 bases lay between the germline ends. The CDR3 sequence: CASSSGVKGYTF. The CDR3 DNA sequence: TGTGCCAGCAGTTCAGGGGTGAAAGGCTACACCTTC.

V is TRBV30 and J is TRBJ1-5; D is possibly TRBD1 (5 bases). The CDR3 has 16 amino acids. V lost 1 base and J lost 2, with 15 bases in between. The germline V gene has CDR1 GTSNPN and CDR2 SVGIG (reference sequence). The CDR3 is CAWSEGGWTRNQPQHF. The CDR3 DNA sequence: TGTGCCTGGAGTGAGGGAGGATGGACACGCAATCAGCCCCAGCATTTT.

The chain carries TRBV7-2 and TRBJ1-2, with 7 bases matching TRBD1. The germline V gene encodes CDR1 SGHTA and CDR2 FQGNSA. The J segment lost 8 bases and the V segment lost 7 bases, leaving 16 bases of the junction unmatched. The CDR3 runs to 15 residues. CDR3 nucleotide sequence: TGTGCCAGCACCCGGCCGGAGGGGGCGATACGGGGCTACACCTTC. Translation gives CASTRPEGAIRGYTF.

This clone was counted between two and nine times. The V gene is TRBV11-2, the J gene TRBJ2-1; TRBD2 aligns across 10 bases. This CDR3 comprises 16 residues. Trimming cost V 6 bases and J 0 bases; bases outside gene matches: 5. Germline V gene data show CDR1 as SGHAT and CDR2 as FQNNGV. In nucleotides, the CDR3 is TGTGCCAGCAGACCACTAGCGGGACGCTCCTACAATGAGCAGTTCTTC. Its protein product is CASRPLAGRSYNEQFF.